Described below is a single TCR beta chain sequence and its context. The germline V gene has CDR1 SEHNR and CDR2 FQNEAQ (reference sequence). V was clipped by 8 bases and J by 1 base, with 10 bases between them. This CDR3 is 13 amino acids long. This entry comes from a study of blood T cell repertoires in COVID-19. Study at large: The analysed material was cDNA or gDNA that came from T cells, B-cell-depleted T cells, or PBMCs.

The assay was immunoSEQ multiplex PCR, and TCRdb's table has in-frame clones only and misses some. The data show over 70,000 clones, roughly 92% seen once. Sequenced material: peripheral blood. The chain uses TRBV7-9 and TRBJ2-3, with D uncertain. This TCR was recovered from a middle-aged man with COVID-19, enrolled during active disease. The CDR3 spells CASSNPGTDTQYF. The CDR3 DNA reads TGTGCCAGCTCAAACCCGGGCACAGATACGCAGTATTTT.